A single sample gave rise to the 19 T cell receptor beta chains below, sequenced in a study of OX40 agonist ivuxolimab in advanced cancers. Here immunoSEQ multiplex PCR was the method, and the copy in TCRdb shows in-frame clones only, minus some. The sample holds over 45,000 clones, 86% seen once. The material was CD4+ or CD8+ T cells sorted from blood, obtained in a trial of the OX40 agonist ivuxolimab. These receptors were taken from an adult with an advanced solid tumor such as melanoma, head and neck, liver or kidney cancer.

This sequence joins TRBV6-5 and TRBJ2-7; D uncertain. V was shortened by 2 bases and J by 1 base, with 6 bases between the two germline ends. The CDR3 contains 13 residues. The germline V gene encodes CDR1 MNHEY and CDR2 SVGAGI. In DNA form, the CDR3 reads TGTGCCAGCAGTTACCGGCGGTCCTACGAGCAGTACTTC. The encoded protein is CASSYRRSYEQYF.

The V and J genes are TRBV6-1 and TRBJ1-4; maybe TRBD1 (5 bases). Trimming stripped 5 bases from V and 1 base from J, with 11 bases between. The length of the CDR3 is 15 residues. Germline V gene data show CDR1 as MNHNS and CDR2 as SASEGT. The CDR3 is CASSHEDKTNEKLFF. For the CDR3, the DNA is TGTGCCAGCAGTCACGAGGACAAAACTAATGAAAAACTGTTTTTT.

The chain recombines TRBV9 with TRBJ1-6; D remains ambiguous. This CDR3 region has 13 residues. Germline V gene data show CDR1 as SGDLS and CDR2 as YYNGEE. Between the trimmed V and J ends, which lost 0 bases and 7 bases, there was a span of 5 bases. The CDR3 DNA reads TGTGCCAGCAGCGTAGACAAAAATTCACCCCTCCACTTT. This codes for CASSVDKNSPLHF.

This clone showed up just a few times. The chain uses TRBV4-1 and TRBJ1-6, with 12 bases aligning to TRBD1. This CDR3 has 17 residues. Germline assignment: CDR1 MGHRA and CDR2 YSYEKL. V gave up 3 bases and J gave up 10 bases; unmatched junction bases: 10. Here the CDR3 DNA reads TGCGCCAGCAGCCAGTCGGTGGGACAGGGGGCACGGTCACCCCTCCACTTT. Translated, it gives CASSQSVGQGARSPLHF.

The CDR3 DNA is TGTGCCAGCAAGAGGGGCGGGGGTTCCTACGAGCAGTACTTC. Amino acids: CASKRGGGSYEQYF. The rearrangement uses TRBV2 and TRBJ2-7, with 7 bases fitting TRBD2. Germline trimming cut 7 bases from V and 1 base from J; bases unmatched to any gene: 7. The CDR3 sequence is 14 residues long. Germline CDR1 is SNHLY and CDR2 is FYNNEI.

This chain links TRBV7-9 with TRBJ1-1, with D perhaps matching TRBD1 (6 bases). V was clipped by 0 bases and J by 3 bases, with 11 bases between them. CDR3 length equals 15 residues. CDR1 and CDR2 (germline): SEHNR, FQNEAQ (reference sequence). CDR3 in DNA: TGTGCCAGCAGCTTAGCGTCGACAGGACACACTGAAGCTTTCTTT. Residues: CASSLASTGHTEAFF.

This clone appeared a few times. Here the CDR3 DNA reads TGTGCCAGCAGTTCGGGGGCGCGGGCTGGAAACACCATATATTTT. Translated, it gives CASSSGARAGNTIYF. V is TRBV27 and J is TRBJ1-3, with D possibly being TRBD1 (6 bases). There are 15 residues in the CDR3. CDR1 is MNHEY, CDR2 SMNVEV, per germline (reference sequence). Trimming took off 4 bases at V and 2 bases at J, with 12 bases between the two ends.

The chain combines TRBV6-6 with TRBJ1-1; D gene ambiguous. Trimming stripped 0 bases from V and 3 bases from J, with 11 bases between. Germline V gene data show CDR1 as MNHNY and CDR2 as SVGAGI (reference sequence). The CDR3 loop spans 15 amino acids. CDR3 in amino acids: CASSYSRGRDTEAFF. DNA of the CDR3: TGTGCCAGCAGTTACTCTCGGGGTAGAGACACTGAAGCTTTCTTT.

The chain uses TRBV29-1 and TRBJ1-2, with D unclear. Trimming took 4 bases from V and 7 from J, leaving 19 bases between them. The CDR3 runs 14 residues. Germline values: CDR1 SQVTM, CDR2 ANQGSEA. The CDR3 DNA reads as TGCAGCGTTGGGGCCGGACCTATCTCAGGTGGCTACACCTTC. Translated: CSVGAGPISGGYTF.

This clone was observed a few times. V is TRBV11-2 and J is TRBJ1-6; D gene ambiguous. Germline CDR1 and CDR2: SGHAT and FQNNGV. Trimming stripped 1 base from V and 3 bases from J, with 7 bases between. CDR3 length: 15 amino acids. The CDR3 protein is CASSLGQIYNSPLHF. The CDR3 DNA reads as TGTGCCAGCAGCTTAGGGCAGATCTATAATTCACCCCTCCACTTT.

This rearrangement joins TRBV6-6 to TRBJ2-5; TRBD1 is a possible D gene (6 bases). This CDR3 contains 14 residues. Germline V gene sequence: CDR1 MNHNY, CDR2 SVGAGI (reference sequence). Trimming took 5 bases from V and 1 from J, leaving 11 bases between them. The DNA of the CDR3 is TGTGCCAGCAGTCAAGGGGGTCCCCAAGAGACCCAGTACTTC. This gives the protein CASSQGGPQETQYF.

The chain employs TRBV18 and TRBJ2-7; no reliable D call. CDR1 KGHSH and CDR2 LQKENI come from the germline V gene. The CDR3 contains 12 residues. Trimming left V 3 bases short and J 1 base short, with 4 bases between. CDR3 in amino acids: CASSPDSYEQYF. CDR3 sequence (DNA): TGTGCCAGCTCACCTGATTCCTACGAGCAGTACTTC.

V gene TRBV7-2 combines with J gene TRBJ1-1; D not resolved. In germline, CDR1 is SGHTA, CDR2 FQGNSA. The CDR3 totals 15 residues. Trimming shortened V by 0 bases and J by 1 base, and 9 bases separated the two germline ends. Here the CDR3 reads CASSLALMGNTEAFF. CDR3 bases: TGTGCCAGCAGCTTAGCGCTGATGGGGAACACTGAAGCTTTCTTT. Supplemented by reference TRBV7-2 and TRBJ1-1, the full variable domain reads GAGVSQSPSNKVTEKGKDVELRCDPISGHTALYWYRQSLGQGLEFLIYFQGNSAPDKSGLPSDRFSAERTGGSVSTLTIQRTQQEDSAVYLCASSLALMGNTEAFFGQGTRLTVV.

This clone appeared a single time. The chain employs TRBV15 and TRBJ1-5; a possible D gene is TRBD1 (6 bases). Germline values: CDR1 LNHNV, CDR2 YYDKDF (reference sequence). Trimming cost V 0 bases and J 7 bases, with 10 bases left between them. This CDR3 is built from 14 residues. The CDR3 loop is CATSRDRGRQPQHF. DNA of the CDR3: TGTGCCACCAGCAGAGACAGGGGTCGACAGCCCCAGCATTTT. The full variable domain, in which reference TRBV15 and TRBJ1-5 provide the parts outside the CDR3, is DAMVIQNPRYQVTQFGKPVTLSCSQTLNHNVMYWYQQKSSQAPKLLFHYYDKDFNNEADTPDNFQSRRPNTSFCFLDIRSPGLGDTAMYLCATSRDRGRQPQHFGDGTRLSIL.

The chain couples TRBV19 to TRBJ1-2, with 10 bases matching TRBD1. This CDR3 is built from 15 residues. CDR1 and CDR2 (germline): LNHDA, SQIVND (reference sequence). J was trimmed by 2 bases and V by 5 bases; bases with no gene match: 5. CDR3 nucleotides: TGTGCCAGTAGTCCCCCGGGACAGGGGAACTATGGCTACACCTTC. Translation: CASSPPGQGNYGYTF.

The chain recombines TRBV14 with TRBJ2-5; 9 nucleotides align to TRBD1. This CDR3 contains 15 residues. CDR1 and CDR2 (germline): SGHDN, FVKESK. Trimming took 3 bases from V and 2 from J; bases not matched to a gene: 4. The CDR3 region is CASSQRTGEQETQYF. CDR3 nucleotides: TGTGCCAGCAGCCAGCGGACAGGGGAACAAGAGACCCAGTACTTC.

The rearrangement links TRBV6-1 to TRBJ2-7; the match to TRBD2 covers 7 bases. There are 16 residues in the CDR3. CDR1 and CDR2 from the germline V gene are MNHNS and SASEGT. V was pared by 4 bases and J by 2 bases, with 11 bases of the junction left unmatched. The CDR3 protein is CASSVREGLQTYEQYF. In nucleotides, the CDR3 is TGTGCCAGCAGTGTAAGGGAGGGACTTCAGACCTACGAGCAGTACTTC.

The rearrangement joins TRBV7-6 to TRBJ2-7; TRBD1 agrees at 8 bases. Germline V gene lookup returns CDR1 SGHVS and CDR2 FNYEAQ. Trimming removed 1 base from V and 7 bases from J; junction bases left unmatched: 9. The CDR3 loop spans 15 amino acids. The CDR3, as DNA: TGTGCCAGCAGCTTAGTGCCAGGGGGCAACTGGGAGCAGTACTTC. It translates to CASSLVPGGNWEQYF.

The genes are TRBV4-1 and TRBJ2-3; D call uncertain. Germline values: CDR1 MGHRA, CDR2 YSYEKL. Trimming took off 0 bases at V and 1 base at J, with 14 bases between the two ends. This CDR3 has 17 residues. CDR3 nucleotide sequence: TGCGCCAGCAGCCAAGATGAGTCGGCAGGCCGCACAGATACGCAGTATTTT. Translated: CASSQDESAGRTDTQYF.